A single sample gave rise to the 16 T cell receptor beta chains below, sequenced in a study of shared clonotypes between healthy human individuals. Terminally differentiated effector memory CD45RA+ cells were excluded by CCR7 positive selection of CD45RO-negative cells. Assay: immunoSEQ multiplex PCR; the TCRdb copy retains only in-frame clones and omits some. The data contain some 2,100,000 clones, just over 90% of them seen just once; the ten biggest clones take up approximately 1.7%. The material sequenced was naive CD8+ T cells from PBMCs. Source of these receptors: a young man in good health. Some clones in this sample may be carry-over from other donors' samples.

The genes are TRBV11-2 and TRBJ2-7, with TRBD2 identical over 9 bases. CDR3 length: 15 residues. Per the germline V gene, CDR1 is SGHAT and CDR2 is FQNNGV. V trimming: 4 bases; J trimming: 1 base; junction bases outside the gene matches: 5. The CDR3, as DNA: TGTGCCAGCAGCTCCGGACTAGCGAGATCCTACGAGCAGTACTTC. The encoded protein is CASSSGLARSYEQYF.

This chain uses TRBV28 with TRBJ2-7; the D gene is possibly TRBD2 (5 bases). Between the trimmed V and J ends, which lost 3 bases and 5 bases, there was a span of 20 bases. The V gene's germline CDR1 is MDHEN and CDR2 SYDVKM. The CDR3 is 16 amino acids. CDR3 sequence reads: CASSFSDYPPLHEQYF. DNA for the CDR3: TGTGCCAGCAGTTTTTCCGACTACCCACCCCTCCACGAGCAGTACTTC.

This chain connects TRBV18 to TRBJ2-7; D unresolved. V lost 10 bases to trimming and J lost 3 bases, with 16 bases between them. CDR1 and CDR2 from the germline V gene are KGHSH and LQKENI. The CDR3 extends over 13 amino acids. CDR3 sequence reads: CATRMGNYYEQYF. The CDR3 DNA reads TGTGCCACAAGGATGGGAAACTACTACGAGCAGTACTTC. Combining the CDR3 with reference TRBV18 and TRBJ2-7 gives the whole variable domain NAGVMQNPRHLVRRRGQEARLRCSPMKGHSHVYWYRQLPEEGLKFMVYLQKENIIDESGMPKERFSAEFPKEGPSILRIQQVVRGDSAAYFCATRMGNYYEQYFGPGTRLTVT.

The CDR3 DNA sequence: TGTGCCAGCAGCGTAGATAGGGGAGTAGGTGACGAGCAGTACTTC. It specifies CASSVDRGVGDEQYF. This sequence joins TRBV9 and TRBJ2-7, with D tentatively TRBD1 or TRBD2 (5 bases each). CDR3 length: 15 residues. CDR1 and CDR2 from the germline V gene are SGDLS and YYNGEE. V lost 0 bases to trimming and J lost 5 bases, with 15 bases between them.

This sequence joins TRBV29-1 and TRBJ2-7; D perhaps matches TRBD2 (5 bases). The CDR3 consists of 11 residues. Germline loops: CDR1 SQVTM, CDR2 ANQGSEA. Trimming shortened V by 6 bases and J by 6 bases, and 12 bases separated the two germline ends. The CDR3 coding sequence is TGCAGCGTAGAACGGGGAGTCGAGCAGTACTTC. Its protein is CSVERGVEQYF.

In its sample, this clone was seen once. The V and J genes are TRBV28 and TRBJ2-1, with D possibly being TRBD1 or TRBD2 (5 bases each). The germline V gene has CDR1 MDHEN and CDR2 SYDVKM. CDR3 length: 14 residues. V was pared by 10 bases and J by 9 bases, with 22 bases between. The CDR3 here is CATHRDAYTGEQFF. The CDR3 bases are TGTGCCACGCACCGGGACGCTTACACGGGTGAGCAGTTCTTC. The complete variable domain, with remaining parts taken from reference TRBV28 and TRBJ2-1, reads DVKVTQSSRYLVKRTGEKVFLECVQDMDHENMFWYRQDPGLGLRLIYFSYDVKMKEKGDIPEGYSVSREKKERFSLILESASTNQTSMYLCATHRDAYTGEQFFGPGTRLTVL.

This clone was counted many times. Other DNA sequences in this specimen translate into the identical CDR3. The CDR3 coding sequence is TGTGCCAGCAGTTTATTGGGACAGGGCCCCCGAGAGACCCAGTACTTC. It specifies CASSLLGQGPRETQYF. This chain connects TRBV28 to TRBJ2-5; 9 bases map to TRBD1. CDR1 is MDHEN, CDR2 SYDVKM, per germline. Germline trimming cut 1 base from V and 4 bases from J; bases unmatched to any gene: 7. The CDR3 extends over 16 amino acids. Looking up the rest from reference TRBV28 and TRBJ2-5 gives the full variable domain: DVKVTQSSRYLVKRTGEKVFLECVQDMDHENMFWYRQDPGLGLRLIYFSYDVKMKEKGDIPEGYSVSREKKERFSLILESASTNQTSMYLCASSLLGQGPRETQYFGPGTRLLVL.

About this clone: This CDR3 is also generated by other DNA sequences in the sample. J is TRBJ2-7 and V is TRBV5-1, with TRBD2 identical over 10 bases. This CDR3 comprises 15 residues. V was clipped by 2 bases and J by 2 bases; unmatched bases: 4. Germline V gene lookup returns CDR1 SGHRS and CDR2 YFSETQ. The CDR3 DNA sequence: TGCGCCAGCAGCTTTGTAGCGGGAGGAACCTACGAGCAGTACTTC. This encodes CASSFVAGGTYEQYF.

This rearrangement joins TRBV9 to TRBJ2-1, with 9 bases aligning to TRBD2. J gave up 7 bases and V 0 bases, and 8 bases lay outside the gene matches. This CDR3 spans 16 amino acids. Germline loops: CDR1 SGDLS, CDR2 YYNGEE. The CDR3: CASSVARLAENNEQFF. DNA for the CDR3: TGTGCCAGCAGCGTAGCTCGACTAGCGGAGAATAATGAGCAGTTCTTC.

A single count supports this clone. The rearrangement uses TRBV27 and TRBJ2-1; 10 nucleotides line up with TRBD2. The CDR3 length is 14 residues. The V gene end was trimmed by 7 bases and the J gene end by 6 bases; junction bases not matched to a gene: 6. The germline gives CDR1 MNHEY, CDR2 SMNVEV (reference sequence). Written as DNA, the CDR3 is TGTGCCAGCAATAGCGGGAGGACCTTCAATGAGCAGTTCTTC. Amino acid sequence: CASNSGRTFNEQFF.

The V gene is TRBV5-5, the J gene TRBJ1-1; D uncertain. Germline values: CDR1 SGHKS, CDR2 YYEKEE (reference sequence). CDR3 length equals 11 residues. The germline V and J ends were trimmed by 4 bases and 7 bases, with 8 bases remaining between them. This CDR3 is CASSLGNEAFF. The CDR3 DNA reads TGTGCCAGCAGCCTTGGAAATGAAGCTTTCTTT.

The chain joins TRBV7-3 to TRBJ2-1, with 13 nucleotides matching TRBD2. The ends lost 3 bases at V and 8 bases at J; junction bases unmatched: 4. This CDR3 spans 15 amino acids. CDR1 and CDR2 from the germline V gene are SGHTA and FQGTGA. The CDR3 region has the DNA TGTGCCAGCAGCTTTCTAACTAGCGGGAGGGATGAGCAGTTCTTC. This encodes CASSFLTSGRDEQFF.

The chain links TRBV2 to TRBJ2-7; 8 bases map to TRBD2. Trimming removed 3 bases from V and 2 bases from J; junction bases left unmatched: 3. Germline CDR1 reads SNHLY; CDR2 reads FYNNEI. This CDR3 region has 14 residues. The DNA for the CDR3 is TGTGCCAGCAGTGACGCGGGACTAGCCTACGAGCAGTACTTC. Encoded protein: CASSDAGLAYEQYF. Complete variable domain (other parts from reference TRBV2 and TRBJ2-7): EPEVTQTPSHQVTQMGQEVILRCVPISNHLYFYWYRQILGQKVEFLVSFYNNEISEKSEIFDDQFSVERPDGSNFTLKIRSTKLEDSAMYFCASSDAGLAYEQYFGPGTRLTVT.

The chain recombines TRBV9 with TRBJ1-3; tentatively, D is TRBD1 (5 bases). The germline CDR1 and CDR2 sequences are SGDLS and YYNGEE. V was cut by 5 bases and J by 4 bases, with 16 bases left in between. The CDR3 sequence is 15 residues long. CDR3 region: CASSDPGGGGNTIYF. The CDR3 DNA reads TGTGCCAGCAGTGACCCCGGGGGTGGCGGAAACACCATATATTTT.

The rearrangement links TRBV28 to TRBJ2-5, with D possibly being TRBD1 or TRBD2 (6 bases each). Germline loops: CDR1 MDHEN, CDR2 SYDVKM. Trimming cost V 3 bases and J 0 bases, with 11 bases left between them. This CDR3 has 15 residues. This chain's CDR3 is CASSLGGTHQETQYF. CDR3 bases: TGTGCCAGCAGTTTGGGCGGGACACACCAAGAGACCCAGTACTTC. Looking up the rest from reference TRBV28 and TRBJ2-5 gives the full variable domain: DVKVTQSSRYLVKRTGEKVFLECVQDMDHENMFWYRQDPGLGLRLIYFSYDVKMKEKGDIPEGYSVSREKKERFSLILESASTNQTSMYLCASSLGGTHQETQYFGPGTRLLVL.

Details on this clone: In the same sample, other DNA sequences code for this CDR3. The CDR3 spells CASSIAMNTEAFF. The CDR3 coding sequence is TGTGCCAGTAGTATAGCTATGAACACTGAAGCTTTCTTT. J is TRBJ1-1 and V is TRBV19, with D unclear. V shed 1 base and J shed 0 bases, with 3 bases lying between them. CDR3 size: 13 residues. Germline CDR1 and CDR2: LNHDA and SQIVND (reference sequence).